This TCR beta chain was sequenced for a study of T cells in Graves' hyperthyroidism and ophthalmopathy. Study observations and caveats: The model anticipated ophthalmopathy a median about six months pre-onset. A model using 13 V-J features told ophthalmopathy apart from stable hyperthyroidism.

About this clonotype: Its antigen remains unknown.

The study based diagnoses on clinical symptoms, serum thyroxine and TRAb, thyroid ultrasound and orbital computed tomography. The PBMCs studied were ones that came from roughly 9.1 ml fresh peripheral blood. TCR beta CDR3 sequences were amplified from RNA transcripts. The study used the HTBI primer set for a first-round RT-PCR of the TCR CDR3. Each CDR3 protein gets one entry after TCRdb re-called the multiplex PCR reads with MiXCR. Of fewer than 400,000 distinct CDR3 sequences detected, around 14% appear once; the ten largest clones hold approximately 30%. J was trimmed by 2 bases and V by 5 bases; bases with no gene match: 6. From germline, CDR1 is MNHEY and CDR2 SMNVEV (reference sequence). The CDR3 length is 15 residues.

The clonotype was recovered from a woman under 30 with Graves' hyperthyroidism that later progressed to Graves' ophthalmopathy. Sequenced sample: blood. The V gene is TRBV27, the J gene TRBJ1-2; TRBD1 matches at 9 bases. The CDR3 spells CASSTRGQGNYGYTF. CDR3 sequence (DNA): TGTGCCAGCAGTACCAGGGGACAGGGAAACTATGGCTACACCTTC.